The T cell receptor (beta chain) described here comes from a study of blood T cell repertoires in COVID-19. Looking at the study overall: Material from acute and convalescent COVID-19 was sourced from the United States, Italy and Spain. Nucleic acid was either cDNA or gDNA, and it came from T cells, B-cell-depleted T cells, or PBMCs.

Original processing methods: Counts of nucleated cells, estimated from reference gene primer amplification, were obtained. Generated by immunoSEQ multiplex PCR, the TCRdb table keeps only in-frame clones and is missing some. That table gives V, J and clone size, and the DNA gave D and trimming. The sample lists 150,000 to 200,000 clones, 86% occurring once. The sequencing input was peripheral blood. The TCR originated in a man in his 70s with acute or convalescent COVID-19.

The CDR3 nucleotides are TGTGCCAGCACCGATGATACAGGGGTAGTTGGCTACACCTTC. Protein: CASTDDTGVVGYTF. The J gene is TRBJ1-2, the V gene TRBV2; 7 nucleotides line up with TRBD1. Germline CDR1 and CDR2: SNHLY and FYNNEI. The length of the CDR3 is 14 residues. Losses at the gene ends were 7 bases for V and 7 bases for J; bases not matched to a gene: 12.